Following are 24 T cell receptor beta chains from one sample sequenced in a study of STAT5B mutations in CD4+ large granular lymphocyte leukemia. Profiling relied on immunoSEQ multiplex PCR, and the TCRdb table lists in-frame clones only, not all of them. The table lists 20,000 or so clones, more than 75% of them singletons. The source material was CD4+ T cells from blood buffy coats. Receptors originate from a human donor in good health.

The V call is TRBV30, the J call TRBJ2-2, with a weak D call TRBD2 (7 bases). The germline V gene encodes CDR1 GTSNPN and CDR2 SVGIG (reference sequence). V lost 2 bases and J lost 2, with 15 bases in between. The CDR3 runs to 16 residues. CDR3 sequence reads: CAWSRARGHNTGELFF. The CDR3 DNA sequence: TGTGCCTGGAGTCGGGCGCGGGGGCATAACACCGGGGAGCTGTTTTTT.

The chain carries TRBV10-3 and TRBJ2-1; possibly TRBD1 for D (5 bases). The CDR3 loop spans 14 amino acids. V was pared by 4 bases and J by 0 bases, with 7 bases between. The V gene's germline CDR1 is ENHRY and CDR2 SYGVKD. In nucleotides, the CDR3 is TGTGCCATCAGTGCGACAGCCTCCTACAATGAGCAGTTCTTC. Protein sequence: CAISATASYNEQFF.

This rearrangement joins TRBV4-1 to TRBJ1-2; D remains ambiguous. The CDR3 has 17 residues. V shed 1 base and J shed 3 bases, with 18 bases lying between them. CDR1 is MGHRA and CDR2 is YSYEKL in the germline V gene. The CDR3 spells CASSQVVGDRSHYGYTF. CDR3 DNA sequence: TGCGCCAGCAGCCAAGTGGTTGGCGACCGCTCCCACTATGGCTACACCTTC.

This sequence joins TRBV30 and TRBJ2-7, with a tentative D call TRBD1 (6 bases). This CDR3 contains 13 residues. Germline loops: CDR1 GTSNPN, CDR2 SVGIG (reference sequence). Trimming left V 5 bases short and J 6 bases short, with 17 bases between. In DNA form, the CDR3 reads TGTGCCTGGGCTGGGGGCAGGGTAGGCGAGCAGTACTTC. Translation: CAWAGGRVGEQYF.

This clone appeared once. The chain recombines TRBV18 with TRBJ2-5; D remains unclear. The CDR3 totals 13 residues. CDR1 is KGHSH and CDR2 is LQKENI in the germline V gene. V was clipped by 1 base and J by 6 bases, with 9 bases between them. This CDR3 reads CASSPQNLKTQYF. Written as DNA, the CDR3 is TGTGCCAGCTCACCACAGAATCTAAAGACCCAGTACTTC.

CDR3 region: CASSLDRGREQFF. In DNA form, the CDR3 reads TGTGCCAGCAGCTTAGACCGGGGGCGTGAGCAGTTCTTC. The J gene is TRBJ2-1, the V gene TRBV7-6; D tentatively fits TRBD1 or TRBD2 (6 bases each). Per the germline V gene, CDR1 is SGHVS and CDR2 is FNYEAQ. The CDR3 has 13 residues. Trimming removed 1 base at V and 9 bases at J, with 10 bases between.

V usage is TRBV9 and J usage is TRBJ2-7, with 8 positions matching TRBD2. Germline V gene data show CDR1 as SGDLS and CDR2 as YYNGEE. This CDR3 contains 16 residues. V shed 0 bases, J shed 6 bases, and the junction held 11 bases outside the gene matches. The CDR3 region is CASSVATGGPQFEQYF. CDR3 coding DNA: TGTGCCAGCAGCGTAGCTACGGGGGGGCCGCAGTTCGAGCAGTACTTC.

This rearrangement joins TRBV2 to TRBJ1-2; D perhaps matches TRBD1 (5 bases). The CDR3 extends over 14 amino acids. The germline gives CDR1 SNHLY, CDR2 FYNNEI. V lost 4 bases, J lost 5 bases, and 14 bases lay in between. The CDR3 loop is CASSARGGMYGYTF. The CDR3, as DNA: TGTGCCAGCAGTGCCCGCGGGGGTATGTATGGCTACACCTTC.

The CDR3 loop is CASSEPESSYNEQFF. The DNA of the CDR3 is TGTGCCAGCAGTGAACCGGAGAGCTCCTACAATGAGCAGTTCTTC. The chain carries TRBV25-1 and TRBJ2-1; no clear D gene. The CDR3 sequence is 15 residues long. The ends were cut back, 2 bases at V and 0 bases at J, with 8 bases in the middle. Germline CDR1 reads MGHDK; CDR2 reads SYGVNS. Complete variable domain (other parts from reference TRBV25-1 and TRBJ2-1): EADIYQTPRYLVIGTGKKITLECSQTMGHDKMYWYQQDPGMELHLIHYSYGVNSTEKGDLSSESTVSRIRTEHFPLTLESARPSHTSQYLCASSEPESSYNEQFFGPGTRLTVL.

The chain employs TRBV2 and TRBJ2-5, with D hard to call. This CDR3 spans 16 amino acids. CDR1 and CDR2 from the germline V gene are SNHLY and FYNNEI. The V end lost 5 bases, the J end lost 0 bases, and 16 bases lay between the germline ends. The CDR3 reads CASSSNPQFNQETQYF. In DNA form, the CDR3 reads TGTGCCAGCAGTTCGAACCCGCAGTTCAACCAAGAGACCCAGTACTTC.

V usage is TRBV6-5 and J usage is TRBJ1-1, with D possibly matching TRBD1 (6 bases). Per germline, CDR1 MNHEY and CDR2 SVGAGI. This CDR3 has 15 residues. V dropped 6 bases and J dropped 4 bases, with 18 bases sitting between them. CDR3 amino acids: CASRSHRATFTEAFF. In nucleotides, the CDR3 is TGTGCCAGCAGATCACACAGGGCGACTTTCACTGAAGCTTTCTTT.

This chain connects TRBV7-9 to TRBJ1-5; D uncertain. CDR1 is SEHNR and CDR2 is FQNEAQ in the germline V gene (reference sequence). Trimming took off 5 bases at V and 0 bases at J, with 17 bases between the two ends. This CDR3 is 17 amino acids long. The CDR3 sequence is CASSPLWASYSNQPQHF. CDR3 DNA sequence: TGTGCCAGCAGCCCCCTCTGGGCATCTTATAGCAATCAGCCCCAGCATTTT.

CDR3 coding DNA: TGTGCCAGCTCACCATCGCAGTTAGCCTACGAGCAGTACTTC. Residues: CASSPSQLAYEQYF. This chain links TRBV18 with TRBJ2-7; no clear D. Germline V gives CDR1 KGHSH, CDR2 LQKENI. The CDR3 extends over 14 amino acids. Trimming took 2 bases from V and 2 from J, leaving 10 bases between them.

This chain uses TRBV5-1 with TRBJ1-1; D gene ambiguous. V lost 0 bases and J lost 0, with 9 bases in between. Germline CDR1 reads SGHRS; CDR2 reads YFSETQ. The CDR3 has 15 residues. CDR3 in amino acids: CASSLGPVMNTEAFF. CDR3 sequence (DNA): TGCGCCAGCAGCTTGGGTCCGGTAATGAACACTGAAGCTTTCTTT.

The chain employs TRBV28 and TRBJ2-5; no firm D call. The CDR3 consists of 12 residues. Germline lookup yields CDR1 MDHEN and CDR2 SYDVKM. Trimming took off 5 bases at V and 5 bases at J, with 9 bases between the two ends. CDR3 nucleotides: TGTGCCAGCAGTCTAGGGTGGGAGACCCAGTACTTC. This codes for CASSLGWETQYF.

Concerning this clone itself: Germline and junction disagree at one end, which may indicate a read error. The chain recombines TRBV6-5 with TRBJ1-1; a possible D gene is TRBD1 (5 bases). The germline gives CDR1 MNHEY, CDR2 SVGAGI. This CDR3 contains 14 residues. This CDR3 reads CASRKDMVKTEAFF. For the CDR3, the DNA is TGTGCCAGCAGGAAGGACATGGTGAAAACTGAAGCTTTCTTT.

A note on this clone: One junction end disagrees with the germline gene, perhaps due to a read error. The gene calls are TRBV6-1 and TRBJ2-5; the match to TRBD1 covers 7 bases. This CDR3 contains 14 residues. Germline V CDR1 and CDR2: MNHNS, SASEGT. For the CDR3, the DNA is TGTGCCAGCGGTGATGGGACAGTACAAGAGACCCAGTACTTC. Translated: CASGDGTVQETQYF.

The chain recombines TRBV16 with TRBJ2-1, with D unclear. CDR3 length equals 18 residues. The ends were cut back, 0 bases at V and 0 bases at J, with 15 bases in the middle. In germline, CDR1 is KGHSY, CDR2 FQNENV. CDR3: CASSQSAVSPTSYNEQFF. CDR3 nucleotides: TGTGCCAGCAGCCAATCGGCCGTAAGCCCTACCTCCTACAATGAGCAGTTCTTC.

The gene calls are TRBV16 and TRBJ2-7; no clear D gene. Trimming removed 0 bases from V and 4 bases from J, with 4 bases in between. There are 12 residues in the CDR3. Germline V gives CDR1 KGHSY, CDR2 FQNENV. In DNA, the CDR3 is TGTGCCAGCAGCCAATCAGGATACGAGCAGTACTTC. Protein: CASSQSGYEQYF. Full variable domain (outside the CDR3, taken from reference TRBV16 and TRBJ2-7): GEEVAQTPKHLVRGEGQKAKLYCAPIKGHSYVFWYQQVLKNEFKFLISFQNENVFDETGMPKERFSAKCLPNSPCSLEIQATKLEDSAVYFCASSQSGYEQYFGPGTRLTVT.

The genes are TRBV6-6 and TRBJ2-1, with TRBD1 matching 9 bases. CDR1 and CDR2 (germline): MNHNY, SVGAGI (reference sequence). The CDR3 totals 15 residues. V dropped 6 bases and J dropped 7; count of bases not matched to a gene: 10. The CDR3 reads CASSRGQGTKNEQFF. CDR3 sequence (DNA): TGTGCCAGCAGCAGGGGACAGGGCACAAAAAATGAGCAGTTCTTC.

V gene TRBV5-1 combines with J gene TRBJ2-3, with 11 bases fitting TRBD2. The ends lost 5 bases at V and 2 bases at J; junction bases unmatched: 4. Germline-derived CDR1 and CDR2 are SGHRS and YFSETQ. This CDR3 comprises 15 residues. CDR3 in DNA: TGCGCCAGCAGTTTTAGCGGGAGGGCCACAGATACGCAGTATTTT. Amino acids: CASSFSGRATDTQYF.

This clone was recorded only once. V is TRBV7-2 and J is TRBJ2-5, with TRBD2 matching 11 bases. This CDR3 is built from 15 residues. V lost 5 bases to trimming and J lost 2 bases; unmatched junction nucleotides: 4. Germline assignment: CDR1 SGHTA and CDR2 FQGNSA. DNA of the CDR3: TGTGCCAGCAGCCCTCGGACTAGCGGGCAAGAGACCCAGTACTTC. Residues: CASSPRTSGQETQYF.

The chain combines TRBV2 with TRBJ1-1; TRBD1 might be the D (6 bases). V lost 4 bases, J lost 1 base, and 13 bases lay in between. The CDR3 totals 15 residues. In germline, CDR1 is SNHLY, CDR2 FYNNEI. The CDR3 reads CASSVSGAKNTEAFF. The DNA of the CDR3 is TGTGCCAGCAGTGTCTCGGGGGCCAAGAACACTGAAGCTTTCTTT.

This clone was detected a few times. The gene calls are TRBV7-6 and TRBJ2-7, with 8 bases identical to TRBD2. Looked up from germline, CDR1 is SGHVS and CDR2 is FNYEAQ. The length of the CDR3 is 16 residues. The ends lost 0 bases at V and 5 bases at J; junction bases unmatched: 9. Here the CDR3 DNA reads TGTGCCAGCAGCTTAGCGGCCCTAGCGGGTTTCCACGAGCAGTACTTC. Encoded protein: CASSLAALAGFHEQYF.